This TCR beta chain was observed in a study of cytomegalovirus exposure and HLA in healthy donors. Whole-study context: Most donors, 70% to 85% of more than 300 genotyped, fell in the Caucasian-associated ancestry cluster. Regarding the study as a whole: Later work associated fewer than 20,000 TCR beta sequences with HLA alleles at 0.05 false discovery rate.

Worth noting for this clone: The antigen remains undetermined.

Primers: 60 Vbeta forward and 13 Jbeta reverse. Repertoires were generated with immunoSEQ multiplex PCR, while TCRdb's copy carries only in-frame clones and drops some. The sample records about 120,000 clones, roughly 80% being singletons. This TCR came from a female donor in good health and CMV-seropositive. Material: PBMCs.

The CDR3 DNA follows: TGCAGCGCGGATTCGGGAGAGACCCAGTACTTC. Protein: CSADSGETQYF. The chain links TRBV29-1 to TRBJ2-5; D remains unclear. Germline V lookup: CDR1 SQVTM, CDR2 ANQGSEA. V was cut by 7 bases and J by 4 bases, with 10 bases left in between. The CDR3 totals 11 residues.